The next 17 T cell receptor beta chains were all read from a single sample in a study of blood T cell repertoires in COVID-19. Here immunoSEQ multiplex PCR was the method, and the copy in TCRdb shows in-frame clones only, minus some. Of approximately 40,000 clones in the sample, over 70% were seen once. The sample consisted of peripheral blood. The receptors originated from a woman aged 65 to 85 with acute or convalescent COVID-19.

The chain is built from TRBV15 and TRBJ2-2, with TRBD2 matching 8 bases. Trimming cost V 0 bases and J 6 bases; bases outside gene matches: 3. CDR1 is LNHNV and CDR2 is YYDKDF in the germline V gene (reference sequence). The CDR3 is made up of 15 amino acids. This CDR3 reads CATSRDVLAAGELFF. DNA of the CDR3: TGTGCCACCAGCAGAGATGTACTAGCGGCCGGGGAGCTGTTTTTT.

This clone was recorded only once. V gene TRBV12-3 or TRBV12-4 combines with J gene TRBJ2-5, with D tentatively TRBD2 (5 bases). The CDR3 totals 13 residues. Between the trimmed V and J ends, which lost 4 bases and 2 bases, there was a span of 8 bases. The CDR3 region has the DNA TGTGCCAGCAGTTCTAGACTACAAGAGACCCAGTACTTC. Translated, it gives CASSSRLQETQYF.

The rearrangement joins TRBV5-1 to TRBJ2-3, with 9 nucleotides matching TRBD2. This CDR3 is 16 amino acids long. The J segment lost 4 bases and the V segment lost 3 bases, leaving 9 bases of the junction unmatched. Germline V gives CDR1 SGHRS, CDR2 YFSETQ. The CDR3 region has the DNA TGCGCCAGCAGCTCGGGTGGGACTAGCATCGCAGATACGCAGTATTTT. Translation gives CASSSGGTSIADTQYF.

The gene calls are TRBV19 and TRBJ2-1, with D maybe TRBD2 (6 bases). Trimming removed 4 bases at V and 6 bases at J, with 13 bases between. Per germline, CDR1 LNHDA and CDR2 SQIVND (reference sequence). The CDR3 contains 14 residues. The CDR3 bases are TGTGCCAGTAGTAACCGGGGGAAAATCAATGAGCAGTTCTTC. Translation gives CASSNRGKINEQFF.

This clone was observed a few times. CDR3 nucleotides: TGTGCCATCAGAATGGCGGTTAATCAGCCCCAGCATTTT. It translates to CAIRMAVNQPQHF. The V gene is TRBV10-3, the J gene TRBJ1-5; D is unresolved. Germline V gene lookup returns CDR1 ENHRY and CDR2 SYGVKD. This CDR3 is 13 amino acids long. V was pared by 6 bases and J by 4 bases, with 10 bases between.

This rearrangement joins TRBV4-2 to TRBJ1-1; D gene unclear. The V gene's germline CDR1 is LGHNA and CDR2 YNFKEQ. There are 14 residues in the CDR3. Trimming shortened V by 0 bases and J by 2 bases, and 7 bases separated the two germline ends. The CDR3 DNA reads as TGTGCCAGCAGCCAAGAGCTAAGAAACACTGAAGCTTTCTTT. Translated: CASSQELRNTEAFF.

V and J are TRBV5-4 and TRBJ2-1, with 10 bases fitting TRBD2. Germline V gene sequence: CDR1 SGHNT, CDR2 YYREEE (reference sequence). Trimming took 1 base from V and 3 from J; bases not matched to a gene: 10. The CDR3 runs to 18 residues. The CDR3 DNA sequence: TGTGCCAGCAGCTTGTCGCGAGCGGGAGGGCTCTTCTACAATGAGCAGTTCTTC. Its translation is CASSLSRAGGLFYNEQFF.

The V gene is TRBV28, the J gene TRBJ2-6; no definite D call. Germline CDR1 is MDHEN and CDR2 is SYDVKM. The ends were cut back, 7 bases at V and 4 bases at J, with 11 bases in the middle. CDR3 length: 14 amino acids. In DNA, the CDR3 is TGTGCCAGCACCAACAGTGCCGGGGCCAACGTCCTGACTTTC. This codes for CASTNSAGANVLTF.

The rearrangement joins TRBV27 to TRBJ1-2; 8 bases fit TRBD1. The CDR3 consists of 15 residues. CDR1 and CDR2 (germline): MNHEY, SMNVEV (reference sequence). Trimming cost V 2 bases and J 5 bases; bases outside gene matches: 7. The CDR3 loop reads CASSLGQGRGYGYTF. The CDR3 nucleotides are TGTGCCAGCAGTTTAGGACAGGGCAGAGGATATGGCTACACCTTC.

The CDR3 protein is CASSSGSPLHF. CDR3 DNA sequence: TGCGCCAGCAGTTCGGGATCACCCCTCCACTTT. The chain employs TRBV10-1 and TRBJ1-6, with D unresolved. V lost 5 bases and J 10 bases, leaving 6 bases between the germline ends. Looked up from germline, CDR1 is WNHNN and CDR2 is SYGVQD (reference sequence). There are 11 residues in the CDR3.

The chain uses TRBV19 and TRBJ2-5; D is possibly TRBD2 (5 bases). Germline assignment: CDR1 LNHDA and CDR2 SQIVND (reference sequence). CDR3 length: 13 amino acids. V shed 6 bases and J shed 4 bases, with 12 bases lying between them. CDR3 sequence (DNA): TGTGCCAGTAGCTGGAGAGAGGGAGAGACCCAGTACTTC. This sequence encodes CASSWREGETQYF.

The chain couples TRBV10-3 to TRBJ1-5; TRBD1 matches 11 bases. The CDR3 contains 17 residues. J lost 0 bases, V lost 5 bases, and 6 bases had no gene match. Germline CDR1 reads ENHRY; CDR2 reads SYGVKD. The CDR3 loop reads CAISRDRGGISNQPQHF. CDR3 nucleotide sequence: TGTGCCATCAGTCGGGACAGGGGGGGGATTAGCAATCAGCCCCAGCATTTT.

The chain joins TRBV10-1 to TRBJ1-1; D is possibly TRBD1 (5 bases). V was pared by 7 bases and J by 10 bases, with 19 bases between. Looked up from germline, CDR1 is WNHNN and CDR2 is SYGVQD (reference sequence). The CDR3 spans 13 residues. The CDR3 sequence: CASNSRPGGRAFF. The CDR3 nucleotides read TGCGCCAGCAATTCCCGCCCGGGGGGACGAGCTTTCTTT.

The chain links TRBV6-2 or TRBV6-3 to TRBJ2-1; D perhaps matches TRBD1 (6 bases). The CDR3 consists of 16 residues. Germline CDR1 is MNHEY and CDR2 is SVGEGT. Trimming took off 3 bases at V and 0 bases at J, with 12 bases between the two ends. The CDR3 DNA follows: TGTGCCAGCAGTTATCAGGGGTCGGGCTCCTACAATGAGCAGTTCTTC. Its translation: CASSYQGSGSYNEQFF.

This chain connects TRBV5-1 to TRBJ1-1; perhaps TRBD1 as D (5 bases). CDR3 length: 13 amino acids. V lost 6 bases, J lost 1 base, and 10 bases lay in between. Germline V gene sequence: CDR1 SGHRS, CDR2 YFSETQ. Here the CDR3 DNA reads TGCGCCAGCAACTCTGGACAGAACACTGAAGCTTTCTTT. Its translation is CASNSGQNTEAFF.

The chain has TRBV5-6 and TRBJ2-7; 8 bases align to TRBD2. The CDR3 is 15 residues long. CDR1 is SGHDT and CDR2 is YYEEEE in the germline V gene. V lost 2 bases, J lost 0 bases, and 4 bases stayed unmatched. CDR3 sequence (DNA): TGTGCCAGCAGCTTCGGGACTAGGGCCTCCTACGAGCAGTACGTC. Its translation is CASSFGTRASYEQYV.

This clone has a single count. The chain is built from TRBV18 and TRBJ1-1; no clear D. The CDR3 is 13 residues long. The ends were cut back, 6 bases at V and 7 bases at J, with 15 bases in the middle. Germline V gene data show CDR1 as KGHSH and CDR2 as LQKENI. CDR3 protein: CASSPAGDYEAFF. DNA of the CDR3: TGTGCCAGCTCTCCGGCAGGAGACTATGAAGCTTTCTTT. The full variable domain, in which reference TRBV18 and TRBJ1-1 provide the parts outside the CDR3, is NAGVMQNPRHLVRRRGQEARLRCSPMKGHSHVYWYRQLPEEGLKFMVYLQKENIIDESGMPKERFSAEFPKEGPSILRIQQVVRGDSAAYFCASSPAGDYEAFFGQGTRLTVV.